This T cell receptor (beta chain) was observed in a study of cytomegalovirus exposure and HLA in healthy donors. The V end was cut by 4 bases, the J end by 4 bases, with 7 bases between. Germline CDR1 MGHRA, CDR2 YSYEKL. This CDR3 comprises 13 residues. Primers for the PCR totalled 60 Vbeta and 13 Jbeta. The table came from immunoSEQ multiplex PCR; TCRdb's copy has only in-frame clones and leaves some out. Of approximately 95,000 clones in the sample, approximately 72% are singletons; the top ten hold approximately 9.9%. General observations from the study: The classifier, whose performance was assessed in both the original and validation cohorts, reportedly diagnosed cytomegalovirus status with high specificity and sensitivity.

With regard to this clone: Its antigen is as yet unknown.

The source of this sequence is a man in his late teens or twenties in good health and CMV-seropositive. Sequenced sample: PBMCs. V and J are TRBV4-1 and TRBJ1-4; D unclear. In DNA, the CDR3 is TGCGCCAGCAGCCGAACCTATAATGAAAAACTGTTTTTT. Translation gives CASSRTYNEKLFF.